The rows below give T cell receptor beta chains drawn from one sample of a study of blood T cell repertoires in COVID-19. Here immunoSEQ multiplex PCR was the method, and the copy in TCRdb shows in-frame clones only, minus some. The repertoire holds hundreds of thousands of clones, with 80% to 90% as singletons. The sample was PBMCs or T cells enriched from blood (not recorded which). These receptors were collected from a man under 40 who had recovered from COVID-19. CDR3s include the opening cysteine and the closing phenylalanine or tryptophan.

j_call: TRBJ2-5; v_call: TRBV7-8; cdr3_aa: CASSLVSSGRETQYF
j_call: TRBJ2-1; v_call: TRBV28; cdr3_aa: CASSLMLAGAGYNEQFF
j_call: TRBJ2-3; v_call: TRBV9; cdr3_aa: CASSGPAGGHTDTQYF
j_call: TRBJ1-3; v_call: TRBV28; cdr3_aa: CASSRQLGNTIYF
j_call: TRBJ2-7; v_call: TRBV21-1; cdr3_aa: CASSNYRSGQTYEQYF
j_call: TRBJ1-1; v_call: TRBV12-3/TRBV12-4; cdr3_aa: CASSPGLSVEAFF
j_call: TRBJ1-5; v_call: TRBV28; cdr3_aa: CASSLGTGHQPQHF
j_call: TRBJ2-7; v_call: TRBV13; cdr3_aa: CASSLEGGRNEQYF
j_call: TRBJ2-7; v_call: TRBV5-1; cdr3_aa: CASSLAGSYEQYF
j_call: TRBJ2-7; v_call: TRBV27; cdr3_aa: CASRDSGSSYEQYF
j_call: TRBJ2-1; v_call: TRBV7-2; cdr3_aa: CASSLGLDQFF
j_call: TRBJ1-2; v_call: TRBV28; cdr3_aa: CASSFNVDGAYGYTF
j_call: TRBJ2-1; v_call: TRBV4-1; cdr3_aa: CASSQDITSGRVISSYNEQFF
j_call: TRBJ2-3; v_call: TRBV10-3; cdr3_aa: CAIRRDRADTQYF
j_call: TRBJ1-1; v_call: TRBV28; cdr3_aa: CASSLLAPAGEAFF
j_call: TRBJ1-1; v_call: TRBV27; cdr3_aa: CASSPEIRTGRNTEAFF
j_call: TRBJ2-7; v_call: TRBV10-3; cdr3_aa: CAITKGTQKYEQYF
j_call: TRBJ2-1; v_call: TRBV7-2; cdr3_aa: CASSFKGAGGGFF
j_call: TRBJ1-1; v_call: TRBV9; cdr3_aa: CASSAGTANTEAFF
j_call: TRBJ2-7; v_call: TRBV5-4; cdr3_aa: CASSLSQGDYYEQYF
j_call: TRBJ2-1; v_call: TRBV7-6; cdr3_aa: CASSHLDIGLAGGPTYNEQFF
j_call: TRBJ2-1; v_call: TRBV7-7; cdr3_aa: CASSLVRGSFYEQFF
j_call: TRBJ1-1; v_call: TRBV18; cdr3_aa: CASSPEGGYTEAFF
j_call: TRBJ1-3; v_call: TRBV28; cdr3_aa: CASSISAPTIYF
j_call: TRBJ1-2; v_call: TRBV15; cdr3_aa: CATSRGQSSYGYTF
j_call: TRBJ2-3; v_call: TRBV28; cdr3_aa: CASSFTLTSGSTDTQYF
j_call: TRBJ2-7; v_call: TRBV19; cdr3_aa: CARTGNITYEQYF